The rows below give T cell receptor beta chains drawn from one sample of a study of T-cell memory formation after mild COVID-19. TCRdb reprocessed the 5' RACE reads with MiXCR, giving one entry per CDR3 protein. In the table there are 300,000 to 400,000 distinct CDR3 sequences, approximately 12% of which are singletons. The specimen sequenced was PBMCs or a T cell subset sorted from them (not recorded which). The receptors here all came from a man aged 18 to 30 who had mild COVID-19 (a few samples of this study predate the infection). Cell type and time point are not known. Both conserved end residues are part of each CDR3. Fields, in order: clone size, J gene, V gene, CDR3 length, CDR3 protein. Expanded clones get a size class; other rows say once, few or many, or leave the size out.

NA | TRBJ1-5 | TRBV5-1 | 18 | CASSPGGDSGYSNQPQHF
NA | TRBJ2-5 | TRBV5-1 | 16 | CASSSSHDRIQETQYF
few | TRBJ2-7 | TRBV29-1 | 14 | CSVEARGGNYEQYF
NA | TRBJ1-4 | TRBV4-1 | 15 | CASSQPRETGEKLFF
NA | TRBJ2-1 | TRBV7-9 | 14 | CASSLFESSGEQFF
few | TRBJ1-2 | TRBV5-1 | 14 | CASRADGTGVGYTF
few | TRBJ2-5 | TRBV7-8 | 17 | CASSLDGVGDKGETQYF
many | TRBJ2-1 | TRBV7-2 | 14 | CASSPPGAGYEQFF
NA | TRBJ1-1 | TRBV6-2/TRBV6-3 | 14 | CASSVYRENTEAFF
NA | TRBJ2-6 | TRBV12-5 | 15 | CASGKAGTGANVLTF
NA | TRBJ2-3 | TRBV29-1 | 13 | CSGGSGSTDTQYF
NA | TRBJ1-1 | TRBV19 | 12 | CASNTGLSEAFF
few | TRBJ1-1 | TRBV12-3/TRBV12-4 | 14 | CASMRYDVQAKAFF
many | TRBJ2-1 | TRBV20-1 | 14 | CSARESGPYNEQFF
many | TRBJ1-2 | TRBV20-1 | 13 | CSARYRVLYGYTF
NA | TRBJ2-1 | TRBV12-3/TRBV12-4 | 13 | CASSLVPMDEQFF